These 31 T cell receptor beta chains were sequenced from one sample in a study of regulatory T cells in long-lasting Graves disease. Libraries of TCR beta came from iRepertoire HTBI primers plus Arm-PCR of CDR3 regions. TCRdb re-analysed the multiplex PCR reads in MiXCR, keeping a single row per CDR3 protein. The sample includes under 300,000 distinct CDR3 sequences, roughly 21% seen only once; the top ten take about 15%. The time point: newly diagnosed GD, antithyroid drugs for less than 3 months. RNA extracted from PBMCs served as the sequencing template. The sequences come from peripheral blood mononuclear cells (PBMCs), collected at new diagnosis, from a patient treated with antithyroid drugs. The source of these receptors is a female donor with Graves disease.

This clonotype was counted at least ten times. This chain joins TRBV12-3 or TRBV12-4 and TRBJ2-7; TRBD2 agrees at 10 bases. The V gene end was trimmed by 6 bases and the J gene end by 4 bases; junction bases not matched to a gene: 12. This CDR3 is 16 amino acids long. CDR3 sequence reads: CASSSTSSGRRYEQYF. The CDR3 DNA sequence: TGTGCCAGCAGCTCTACCTCTAGCGGGAGAAGGTACGAGCAGTACTTC.

This clonotype was observed at least ten times. V gene TRBV19 combines with J gene TRBJ2-7, with TRBD2 as a possible D gene (5 bases). V lost 6 bases and J lost 4, with 16 bases in between. The CDR3 sequence is 14 residues long. Per the germline V gene, CDR1 is LNHDA and CDR2 is SQIVND (reference sequence). The DNA of the CDR3 is TGTGCCAGTAGCCGACTACCTGACCCTTACGAGCAGTACTTC. Translated, it gives CASSRLPDPYEQYF.

This clonotype was seen repeatedly, ten times or more. The CDR3 DNA reads as TGTGCCAGCAGTTTAGCATACAATGAGCAGTTCTTC. This translates into CASSLAYNEQFF. This chain joins TRBV12-3 or TRBV12-4 and TRBJ2-1; D remains ambiguous. The CDR3 is 12 residues long. Trimming shortened V by 0 bases and J by 4 bases, and 1 base separated the two germline ends.

The chain combines TRBV11-1 with TRBJ2-3; the match to TRBD1 covers 11 bases. Germline loops: CDR1 SGHAT, CDR2 FQDESV (reference sequence). The V gene end was trimmed by 5 bases and the J gene end by 5 bases; junction bases not matched to a gene: 12. This CDR3 region has 17 residues. The CDR3 nucleotides are TGTGCCAGCAGCCCCTCACAAGCCGGGACAGGGGGAGATACGCAGTATTTT. This codes for CASSPSQAGTGGDTQYF.

The chain joins TRBV7-3 to TRBJ2-1; 12 bases match TRBD2. The CDR3 extends over 15 amino acids. The junction had 6 bases not matched to a gene; V was cut back by 5 bases and J by 7 bases. The germline V gene has CDR1 SGHTA and CDR2 FQGTGA. The CDR3 region is CASSRASGGVNEQFF. Here the CDR3 DNA reads TGTGCCAGCAGCCGGGCTAGCGGGGGGGTTAATGAGCAGTTCTTC.

This clonotype was seen at least ten times. Here the CDR3 omits its conserved ending phenylalanine or tryptophan, so a read error is the likely source. The CDR3 coding sequence is TGCGCCAGCAGCTTGGTGGGACAGCAGAACACTGAAGCTTTCCTT. It is translated as CASSLVGQQNTEAFL. This chain uses TRBV5-1 with TRBJ1-1; TRBD1 aligns across 7 bases. Trimming at V came to 0 bases and at J to 1 base, leaving 3 bases not matched to a gene. Germline-derived CDR1 and CDR2 are SGHRS and YFSETQ. The CDR3 has 15 amino acids.

This clonotype was picked up many times. V and J are TRBV5-1 and TRBJ1-3; no clear D. V was cut by 4 bases and J by 2 bases, with 10 bases left in between. The germline CDR1 and CDR2 sequences are SGHRS and YFSETQ. This CDR3 spans 14 amino acids. CDR3 sequence reads: CASSPANPGNTIYF. Here the CDR3 DNA reads TGCGCCAGCAGCCCGGCGAATCCTGGAAACACCATATATTTT.

In this sample, this clonotype turned up many times. The chain employs TRBV6-2 or TRBV6-3 and TRBJ1-2, with 8 nucleotides matching TRBD1. The V segment lost 4 bases and the J segment 0 bases; nucleotides outside the gene matches: 4. CDR1 and CDR2 (germline): MNHEY, SVGEGT. The CDR3 covers 15 residues. In DNA form, the CDR3 reads TGTGCCAGCAGTTTTGGACAGGGCCCTAACTATGGCTACACCTTC. The encoded protein is CASSFGQGPNYGYTF.

This clonotype was picked up many times. The rearrangement uses TRBV20-1 and TRBJ1-3, with TRBD1 identical over 7 bases. Looked up from germline, CDR1 is DFQATT and CDR2 is SNEGSKA (reference sequence). This CDR3 region has 13 residues. V lost 5 bases, J lost 6 bases, and 7 bases stayed unmatched. DNA of the CDR3: TGCAGTGCTCACAGGGGTGTTGAAAACACCATATATTTT. It yields the protein CSAHRGVENTIYF.

As DNA, the CDR3 is TGTGCCAGCAGCTCCCGTATAACCGGGACTAGCGGGGGATTACAAGAGACCCAGTACTTC. This gives the protein CASSSRITGTSGGLQETQYF. This chain uses TRBV7-2 with TRBJ2-5; 14 positions agree with TRBD2. Per the germline V gene, CDR1 is SGHTA and CDR2 is FQGNSA. With 4 bases clipped from V and 2 bases from J, the junction kept 15 bases outside the gene matches. This CDR3 region has 20 residues.

This clonotype was seen only a few times. A much larger clone differs by one base, so this may be a read error. The V call is TRBV5-1, the J call TRBJ1-1; 7 bases match TRBD1. CDR3 length: 14 residues. Germline assignment: CDR1 SGHRS and CDR2 YFSETQ. CDR3 coding DNA: TGCGCCAGCAGCCAGACAGGGTCCTTTGAGGGAGCTTCCTTT. This sequence encodes CASSQTGSFEGASF. Full variable domain (remainder filled in from reference TRBV5-1 and TRBJ1-1): KAGVTQTPRYLIKTRGQQVTLSCSPISGHRSVSWYQQTPGQGLQFLFEYFSETQRNKGNFPGRFSGRQFSNSRSEMNVSTLELGDSALYLCASSQTGSFEGASFGQGTRLTVV.

The V call is TRBV9, the J call TRBJ2-1; D remains ambiguous. Looked up from germline, CDR1 is SGDLS and CDR2 is YYNGEE. The CDR3 runs to 12 residues. Trimming left V 0 bases short and J 7 bases short, with 5 bases between. The CDR3 nucleotides read TGTGCCAGCAGCGTAGACAATAATGAGCAGTTCTTC. Its protein is CASSVDNNEQFF. The full variable domain, its missing parts supplied by reference TRBV9 and TRBJ2-1, is DSGVTQTPKHLITATGQRVTLRCSPRSGDLSVYWYQQSLDQGLQFLIQYYNGEERAKGNILERFSAQQFPDLHSELNLSSLELGDSALYFCASSVDNNEQFFGPGTRLTVL.

This clonotype was detected many times. The V and J genes are TRBV6-2 or TRBV6-3 and TRBJ2-2; possible D gene TRBD1, 5 bases. This CDR3 has 17 amino acids. The germline V and J ends were trimmed by 2 bases and 6 bases, with 19 bases remaining between them. The germline V gene has CDR1 MNHEY and CDR2 SVGEGT. The CDR3 DNA is TGTGCCAGCAGTTACACCCCCGTGTCAGGGTTGGCCGGGGAGCTGTTTTTT. This translates into CASSYTPVSGLAGELFF.

The sample holds a few counts of this clonotype. The chain recombines TRBV20-1 with TRBJ2-2, with 8 nucleotides matching TRBD2. The CDR3 sequence is 15 residues long. V lost 6 bases to trimming and J lost 4 bases; unmatched junction nucleotides: 10. Germline CDR1 is DFQATT and CDR2 is SNEGSKA (reference sequence). The CDR3, as DNA: TGCAGTGCCACTCAAGCGGGACTAGGCACCGGGGAGCTGTTTTTT. Translated, it gives CSATQAGLGTGELFF.

Only a few counts were recorded for this clonotype. V usage is TRBV30 and J usage is TRBJ1-1; D perhaps matches TRBD1 (5 bases). The germline V and J ends were trimmed by 1 base and 1 base, with 7 bases remaining between them. This CDR3 has 13 residues. Per the germline V gene, CDR1 is GTSNPN and CDR2 is SVGIG (reference sequence). CDR3 DNA: TGTGCCTGGAGTGGGGGGGGGAACACTGAAGCTTTCTTT. Translation gives CAWSGGGNTEAFF.

The V gene is TRBV20-1, the J gene TRBJ2-1; a weak D match, TRBD2 (6 bases). Germline lookup yields CDR1 DFQATT and CDR2 SNEGSKA (reference sequence). The CDR3 totals 17 residues. V was trimmed by 6 bases and J by 5 bases, leaving 26 bases between them. CDR3 loop: CSAEVSAGGPGDNEQFF. In nucleotides, the CDR3 is TGCAGTGCCGAGGTCTCAGCGGGCGGGCCGGGCGACAATGAGCAGTTCTTC.

This clonotype was counted at least ten times. A read error may produce the germline difference seen at one junction end. The rearrangement uses TRBV6-1 and TRBJ1-2, with a possible D match to TRBD1 (6 bases). The CDR3 has 13 residues. Germline V lookup: CDR1 MNHNS, CDR2 SASEGT. Here the CDR3 reads CASSDTGYYGYTF. In DNA form, the CDR3 reads TGTGCCAGCAGTGATACAGGGTACTACGGCTACACCTTC.

In its sample, this clonotype was seen many times. CDR3 residues: CSAHRGYEQYF. CDR3 bases: TGCAGCGCCCACCGGGGCTACGAGCAGTACTTC. The J gene is TRBJ2-7, the V gene TRBV29-1, with D tentatively TRBD2 (5 bases). The length of the CDR3 is 11 residues. V was pared by 7 bases and J by 3 bases, with 10 bases between. CDR1 is SQVTM, CDR2 ANQGSEA, per germline.

Regarding this clonotype: This may be a read error, as it is one base from a much larger clone. The chain joins TRBV6-9 to TRBJ1-1; perhaps TRBD1 as D (5 bases). Germline assignment: CDR1 MNHGY and CDR2 SVAAGI. The CDR3 has 13 residues. Trimming removed 3 bases at V and 6 bases at J, with 11 bases between. This chain's CDR3 is CASSYPWGAEAFF. The CDR3 DNA is TGTGCCAGCAGTTACCCCTGGGGGGCTGAAGCTTTCTTT.

The gene calls are TRBV30 and TRBJ1-1; a weak D match, TRBD1 (5 bases). CDR1 and CDR2 from the germline V gene are GTSNPN and SVGIG (reference sequence). With 4 bases removed from V and 0 bases from J, the gap between germline ends came to 6 bases. CDR3 length: 12 residues. CDR3 bases: TGTGCCTGGACCAGGGTGAACACTGAAGCTTTCTTT. Translation: CAWTRVNTEAFF.

There are many counts of this clonotype. This CDR3 is CASSSRQGGNSPLHF. The CDR3 DNA reads as TGTGCCAGCAGTTCCCGACAGGGGGGTAATTCACCCCTCCACTTT. The genes are TRBV6-2 or TRBV6-3 and TRBJ1-6; TRBD1 aligns across 9 bases. The CDR3 has 15 residues. Germline values: CDR1 MNHEY, CDR2 SVGEGT. J lost 6 bases, V lost 4 bases, and 4 bases had no gene match.

This clonotype turned up a few times. The genes are TRBV6-2 or TRBV6-3 and TRBJ2-2, with 7 positions matching TRBD1. The J segment lost 2 bases and the V segment lost 6 bases, leaving 6 bases of the junction unmatched. The germline CDR1 and CDR2 sequences are MNHEY and SVGEGT. CDR3 length equals 15 residues. The CDR3 sequence: CASRLTGDNTGELFF. The CDR3 bases are TGTGCCAGCAGGTTAACAGGGGATAACACCGGGGAGCTGTTTTTT.

This clonotype has a handful of counts. The chain employs TRBV4-2 and TRBJ2-3; D not resolved. Trimming removed 0 bases at V and 4 bases at J, with 11 bases between. Germline loops: CDR1 LGHNA, CDR2 YNFKEQ. CDR3 length: 15 amino acids. CDR3 residues: CASSQDHSTADTQYF. The CDR3 nucleotides read TGTGCCAGCAGCCAAGATCACAGCACGGCAGATACGCAGTATTTT.

This clonotype was counted ten times or more. The chain is built from TRBV30 and TRBJ2-2; D remains unclear. Germline CDR1 is GTSNPN and CDR2 is SVGIG (reference sequence). V lost 0 bases and J 6 bases, leaving 11 bases between the germline ends. The CDR3 is 14 amino acids. CDR3 nucleotides: TGTGCCTGGAGTGTACCAGCGTCCCCCGGGGAGCTGTTTTTT. It is translated as CAWSVPASPGELFF.

This clonotype was seen more than once but under ten times. One end of the junction is discordant with germline, which a read error may explain. The V and J genes are TRBV7-2 and TRBJ2-2, with 8 bases matching TRBD1. The CDR3 is made up of 16 amino acids. The germline CDR1 and CDR2 sequences are SGHTA and FQGNSA. CDR3 protein: CASSPGDRINAGELFF. The CDR3 DNA reads as TGCGCCAGCAGCCCCGGGGACAGGATTAACGCCGGGGAGCTGTTTTTT.

The table lists this clonotype with many counts. This chain joins TRBV20-1 and TRBJ2-7; TRBD2 is a possible D gene (6 bases). V was cut by 6 bases and J by 7 bases, with 22 bases left in between. Per the germline V gene, CDR1 is DFQATT and CDR2 is SNEGSKA (reference sequence). CDR3 length equals 14 residues. The chain's CDR3 is CSAQSGQPSTEQYF. As DNA, the CDR3 is TGCAGTGCACAAAGCGGGCAGCCCTCGACTGAGCAGTACTTC.

The chain has TRBV24-1 and TRBJ2-5, with D unresolved. This CDR3 has 15 residues. Germline assignment: CDR1 KGHDR and CDR2 SFDVKD. Trimming pared 4 bases from V and 2 bases from J, leaving 13 bases between. Here the CDR3 reads CATSEVAAVQETQYF. The CDR3 bases are TGTGCCACCAGTGAAGTCGCGGCAGTGCAAGAGACCCAGTACTTC.

V gene TRBV20-1 combines with J gene TRBJ2-1; 10 nucleotides match TRBD2. CDR1 DFQATT and CDR2 SNEGSKA come from the germline V gene (reference sequence). Trimming at V came to 5 bases and at J to 6 bases, leaving 10 bases not matched to a gene. The CDR3 covers 15 residues. In nucleotides, the CDR3 is TGCAGTGCTGAGTCTAGGGGACTAGCGATCAATGAGCAGTTCTTC. Translated, it gives CSAESRGLAINEQFF.

This clonotype was seen repeatedly, ten times or more. V gene TRBV4-3 combines with J gene TRBJ2-7; 9 bases match TRBD1. From germline, CDR1 is LGHNA and CDR2 YSLEER. The CDR3 contains 15 residues. The ends lost 0 bases at V and 3 bases at J; junction bases unmatched: 3. The CDR3: CASSQDPGQGYEQYF. CDR3 sequence (DNA): TGCGCCAGCAGCCAAGATCCGGGACAGGGCTACGAGCAGTACTTC.

This clonotype has more than one count but fewer than ten. The rearrangement links TRBV10-3 to TRBJ2-3; no clear D. The germline V and J ends were trimmed by 2 bases and 6 bases, with 9 bases remaining between them. This CDR3 has 13 amino acids. Germline-derived CDR1 and CDR2 are ENHRY and SYGVKD. The CDR3 here is CAISESPSDTQYF. The DNA for the CDR3 is TGTGCCATCAGTGAGAGCCCCTCGGATACGCAGTATTTT.

The table lists this clonotype with a few counts. This rearrangement joins TRBV5-1 to TRBJ2-5, with D maybe TRBD2 (6 bases). The CDR3 is 14 residues long. Trimming shortened V by 6 bases and J by 3 bases, and 15 bases separated the two germline ends. Looked up from germline, CDR1 is SGHRS and CDR2 is YFSETQ. CDR3 bases: TGCGCCAGCAAGCGAGGCGGGAAAGAAGAGACCCAGTACTTC. Amino acids: CASKRGGKEETQYF.